A selection of T cell receptor beta chains follows, all from one sample in a study of Graves' ophthalmopathy and Graves' hyperthyroidism. In TCRdb, the multiplex PCR reads were re-called with MiXCR into one record per CDR3 protein. Of just over 600,000 distinct CDR3 sequences detected, around a fifth appear once; the ten largest clones hold more than 5.5%. Material for sequencing was peripheral blood. All receptors derive from a woman in her late teens or twenties with stable Graves' hyperthyroidism. Some clones in this sample may be carry-over from other donors' samples. The CDR3 runs from the conserved cysteine through the conserved F or W. A D gene is named only where the DNA matches it firmly. Clone size is stated in some rows and not others, as once, few, many or a class when expanded.

V gene,J gene,D gene,clone size,CDR3 protein,CDR3 DNA
TRBV12-3/TRBV12-4,TRBJ1-5,NA,many,CASSLGGGQPQHF,TGTGCCAGCAGTTTAGGGGGAGGTCAGCCCCAGCATTTT
TRBV12-3/TRBV12-4,TRBJ1-1,NA,NA,CASSLAITGTNTEAFF,TGTGCCAGCAGTTTAGCAATTACCGGGACTAACACTGAAGCTTTCTTT
TRBV7-3,TRBJ2-7,NA,NA,CASSLTPTGSYEQYF,TGTGCCAGCAGCTTAACCCCGACTGGCTCCTACGAGCAGTACTTC
TRBV29-1,TRBJ1-5,NA,many,CSVEGDSNQPQHF,TGCAGCGTTGAAGGAGATAGCAATCAGCCCCAGCATTTT
TRBV30,TRBJ2-4,NA,few,CAWSGTEGQYF,TGTGCCTGGAGTGGAACCGAGGGTCAGTACTTC
TRBV12-3/TRBV12-4,TRBJ2-7,NA,many,CASTPVGGGEQYF,TGTGCCAGCACCCCGGTCGGGGGAGGCGAGCAGTACTTC
TRBV12-3/TRBV12-4,TRBJ1-1,NA,many,CASSPINAGGGTEAFF,TGTGCCAGCAGCCCGATTAATGCGGGGGGAGGTACTGAAGCTTTCTTT
TRBV9,TRBJ2-5,NA,many,CASSGSGGLETQYF,TGTGCCAGCAGCGGATCGGGGGGCCTGGAGACCCAGTACTTC
TRBV28,TRBJ1-5,NA,many,CAAGEGQPQHF,TGTGCCGCGGGGGAAGGTCAGCCCCAGCATTTT
TRBV6-2/TRBV6-3,TRBJ1-6,NA,NA,CASSRGSRDGSPLHF,TGTGCCAGCAGTCGCGGATCCAGGGATGGATCACCCCTCCACTTT
TRBV20-1,TRBJ2-5,TRBD1,NA,CSAEQGARETQYF,TGCAGTGCTGAACAGGGGGCGCGGGAGACCCAGTACTTC
TRBV9,TRBJ1-6,NA,few,CASSVGRYNSPLHF,TGTGCCAGCAGCGTAGGACGCTATAATTCACCCCTCCACTTT
TRBV28,TRBJ2-5,NA,many,CASSLVYQRARTSRTQYF,TGTGCCAGCAGTTTAGTTTACCAGCGGGCACGGACGTCGCGGACCCAGTACTTC
TRBV6-5,TRBJ1-2,NA,many,CASSRDFYGYTF,TGTGCCAGCAGTCGGGACTTCTATGGCTACACCTTC
TRBV20-1,TRBJ2-5,NA,NA,CSARGRGRETQYF,TGCAGTGCTAGGGGTCGTGGGAGGGAGACCCAGTACTTC
TRBV10-1,TRBJ2-5,NA,many,CASSYVRVWPSETQYF,TGCGCCAGCAGTTATGTACGGGTTTGGCCATCGGAGACCCAGTACTTC
TRBV28,TRBJ1-5,NA,NA,CASSYPAGTQPQHF,TGTGCCAGCAGTTATCCGGCCGGAACTCAGCCCCAGCATTTT
TRBV6-1,TRBJ2-7,NA,NA,CAGGRGHEQYF,TGTGCCGGGGGTCGGGGCCACGAGCAGTACTTC
TRBV11-2,TRBJ1-6,NA,many,CASSSARSPLHF,TGTGCCAGCAGCTCCGCACGGTCACCCCTCCACTTT
TRBV7-8,TRBJ2-7,NA,NA,CASSLVGPGVGEQYF,TGTGCCAGCAGCTTAGTGGGACCGGGAGTCGGCGAGCAGTACTTC
TRBV19,TRBJ1-2,TRBD1,many,CASTEGQAVYGYTF,TGTGCCAGTACCGAGGGACAGGCCGTCTATGGCTACACCTTC
TRBV6-2/TRBV6-3,TRBJ1-1,NA,NA,CASSYGLTLQAFF,TGTGCCAGCAGTTACGGCTTAACACTGCAAGCTTTCTTT
TRBV20-1,TRBJ1-1,NA,many,CSARASGVGTEAFF,TGCAGTGCTAGGGCATCAGGGGTGGGCACTGAAGCTTTCTTT
TRBV24-1,TRBJ2-2,NA,many,CATSDLSGELFF,TGTGCCACCAGTGATTTATCCGGGGAGCTGTTTTTT
TRBV15,TRBJ1-1,NA,few,CATSRRREEAFF,TGTGCCACCAGTCGGCGCCGGGAAGAAGCTTTCTTT
TRBV12-5,TRBJ1-1,NA,NA,CASGLVSAGNTEAFF,TGTGCTAGTGGTTTGGTATCTGCGGGGAACACTGAAGCTTTCTTT
TRBV12-3/TRBV12-4,TRBJ2-4,TRBD1,NA,CASRTGTENIQYF,TGTGCCAGCAGAACCGGGACAGAAAACATTCAGTACTTC
TRBV6-1,TRBJ1-3,NA,NA,CASSEAYSFPTAIYF,TGTGCCAGCAGTGAAGCGTATTCCTTCCCCACGGCCATATATTTT
TRBV5-1,TRBJ1-3,NA,many,CASSSGQNPAYSGNTIYF,TGCGCCAGCAGCTCAGGACAGAACCCTGCGTACTCTGGAAACACCATATATTTT
TRBV19,TRBJ1-2,NA,NA,CASSMRTARGYTF,TGTGCCAGTAGTATGCGGACAGCCCGAGGGTACACCTTC
TRBV6-1,TRBJ2-7,NA,once,CASSAFKDAYEQYF,TGTGCCAGCAGTGCGTTTAAGGATGCCTACGAGCAGTACTTC
TRBV12-3/TRBV12-4,TRBJ1-5,NA,many,CASSLSGAQPQHF,TGTGCCAGCAGTTTGTCGGGGGCGCAGCCCCAGCATTTT
TRBV20-1,TRBJ2-5,NA,many,CSASLSYNQETQYF,TGCAGTGCTAGTTTGAGCTATAACCAAGAGACCCAGTACTTC
TRBV25-1,TRBJ2-5,NA,NA,CASSECFPHKRGETQYF,TGTGCCAGCAGTGAATGTTTCCCCCATAAGAGGGGAGAGACCCAGTACTTC
TRBV20-1,TRBJ1-1,TRBD1,many,CSASRQGGQAFF,TGCAGTGCTAGTAGACAGGGAGGCCAAGCTTTCTTT
TRBV7-8,TRBJ2-5,NA,NA,CASSLDRQNQYQETQYF,TGTGCCAGCAGCTTAGATAGACAGAATCAGTACCAAGAGACCCAGTACTTC
TRBV6-1,TRBJ1-5,NA,many,CASSPRRLSGPQHF,TGTGCCAGCAGTCCCCGACGTCTTTCGGGGCCCCAGCATTTT
TRBV12-3/TRBV12-4,TRBJ2-6,TRBD1,once,CASSLAPLGQARSGANVLTF,TGTGCCAGCAGTTTAGCCCCCCTCGGACAGGCCCGCTCTGGGGCCAACGTCCTGACTTTC
TRBV5-1,TRBJ2-7,NA,NA,CASSFFGDSYEQYF,TGCGCCAGCAGCTTTTTTGGGGATTCCTACGAGCAGTACTTC
TRBV20-1,TRBJ1-1,TRBD1,many,CSARTGLEAFF,TGCAGTGCCAGGACAGGGTTGGAAGCTTTCTTT
TRBV7-2,TRBJ2-5,TRBD2,NA,CASSLGLAGVGKTQYF,TGTGCCAGCAGCCTCGGACTAGCGGGAGTAGGGAAGACCCAGTACTTC
TRBV4-2,TRBJ2-3,NA,few,CASSQAPPRGTDTQYF,TGTGCCAGCAGCCAAGCACCCCCGCGGGGCACAGATACGCAGTATTTT
TRBV6-2/TRBV6-3,TRBJ2-2,NA,NA,CASSRDNPNTGELFF,TGTGCCAGCAGCCGCGATAATCCGAACACCGGGGAGCTGTTTTTT
TRBV7-2,TRBJ2-3,TRBD2,many,CASSLAGGPSDTQYF,TGTGCCAGCAGCTTAGCGGGAGGGCCCTCAGATACGCAGTATTTT
TRBV4-1,TRBJ2-5,TRBD2,few,CASSQGLAGGRETQYF,TGCGCCAGCAGCCAAGGACTAGCGGGGGGGCGGGAGACCCAGTACTTC
TRBV20-1,TRBJ2-7,NA,NA,CSARRASYEQYF,TGCAGTGCTAGGCGTGCGTCCTACGAGCAGTACTTC
TRBV12-3/TRBV12-4,TRBJ1-6,NA,few,CASSPSTSDNSPLHF,TGTGCCAGCAGTCCATCGACCTCGGATAATTCACCCCTCCACTTT
TRBV20-1,TRBJ2-5,NA,NA,CSARDLGGAETQYF,TGCAGTGCTAGAGATCTTGGAGGTGCGGAGACCCAGTACTTC
TRBV6-5,TRBJ1-1,NA,many,CASSYLGRNTEAFF,TGTGCCAGCAGTTACCTGGGGAGGAACACTGAAGCTTTCTTT
TRBV10-2,TRBJ1-1,TRBD1,many,CASRQGDTEAFF,TGCGCCTCCCGACAGGGAGACACTGAAGCTTTCTTT
TRBV28,TRBJ1-6,NA,many,CASQNRDNSPLHF,TGTGCCAGCCAAAACAGGGATAATTCACCCCTCCACTTT
TRBV11-2,TRBJ2-5,NA,many,CASSLKDDGAQYF,TGTGCCAGCAGCTTAAAGGATGACGGGGCCCAGTACTTC
TRBV12-5,TRBJ1-2,NA,many,CASGLVPPGHGYTF,TGTGCTAGTGGTTTGGTACCGCCAGGGCATGGCTACACCTTC
TRBV10-3,TRBJ1-5,NA,many,CAISDRGANQPQHF,TGTGCCATCAGTGATCGGGGAGCTAATCAGCCCCAGCATTTT